This TCR beta chain derives from a study of T cells after yellow fever vaccination. Study-level findings and limits: Abundant bulk-population clonotypes could contaminate the FACS-sorted repertoires.

5'RACE template switching produced TCR cDNA carrying a universal primer site and UMIs. TCRdb independently ran MiXCR on the 5' RACE reads; one entry per CDR3 protein. Here the sample spans 150,000 to 200,000 distinct CDR3 sequences, almost 7% being singletons. This clonotype was observed at least ten times. No antigen is known for it. Germline CDR1 SGHRS, CDR2 YFSETQ. The CDR3 runs to 16 residues. Trimming took 4 bases from V and 5 from J; bases not matched to a gene: 6. The sequence was obtained from a man aged 18 to 35 who received the YFV17D yellow fever vaccine. The starting material was CD4+ T cells sorted from PBMCs, obtained 5 days after the first yellow fever vaccination. This chain joins TRBV5-1 and TRBJ2-3; 14 bases map to TRBD2. The CDR3 sequence is CASSPTSGGAQDTQYF. The CDR3 region has the DNA TGCGCCAGCAGCCCGACTAGCGGGGGGGCCCAAGATACGCAGTATTTT.